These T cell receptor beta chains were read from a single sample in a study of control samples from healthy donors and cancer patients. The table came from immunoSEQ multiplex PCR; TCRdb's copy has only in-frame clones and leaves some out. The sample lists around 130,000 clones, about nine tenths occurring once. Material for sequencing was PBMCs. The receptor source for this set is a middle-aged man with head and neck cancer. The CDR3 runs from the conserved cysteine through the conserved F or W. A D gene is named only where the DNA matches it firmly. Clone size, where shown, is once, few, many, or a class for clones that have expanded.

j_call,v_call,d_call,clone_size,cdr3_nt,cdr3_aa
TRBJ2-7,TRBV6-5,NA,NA,TGTGCCAGCAGTTATCTAAGTACCTACGAGCAGTACTTC,CASSYLSTYEQYF
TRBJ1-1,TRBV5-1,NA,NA,TGCGCCAGCAGCTTGGATCCGGCGGGAGTCAGTGAAGCTTTCTTT,CASSLDPAGVSEAFF
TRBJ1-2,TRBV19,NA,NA,TGTGCCAGTACTGCTGGGCCCTATGCCTCTGGCTACACCTTC,CASTAGPYASGYTF
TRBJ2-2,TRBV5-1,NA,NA,TGCGCCAGCAGTCCCCATGGCAGGACGAACACCGGGGAGCTGTTTTTT,CASSPHGRTNTGELFF
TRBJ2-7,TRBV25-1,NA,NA,TGTGCCAGCAGTGCCCCCGGGAGTTTAGAGCAGTACTTC,CASSAPGSLEQYF
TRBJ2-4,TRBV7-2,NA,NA,TGTGCCAGCAGGCTCACCGGGACCGCGAAAAACATTCAGTACTTC,CASRLTGTAKNIQYF
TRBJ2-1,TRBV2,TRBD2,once,TGTGCCAGCAGGGGACTAGCGGGGAGCAATGAGCAGTTCTTC,CASRGLAGSNEQFF
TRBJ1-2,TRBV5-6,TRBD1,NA,TGTGCCAGCAGCGGAACGGGACAGGGGGTGGTTGGCTACACCTTC,CASSGTGQGVVGYTF
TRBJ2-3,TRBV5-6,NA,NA,TGTGCCAGCAGCTTTTCTTTCACAGTAGGGGATACGCAGTATTTT,CASSFSFTVGDTQYF
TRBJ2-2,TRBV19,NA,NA,TGTGCCAGTATAAAGACTAACACCGGGGAGCTGTTTTTT,CASIKTNTGELFF
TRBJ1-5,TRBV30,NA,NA,TGTGCCTGGAGTGTACGGACAGTCGGTCAGCCCCAGCATTTT,CAWSVRTVGQPQHF
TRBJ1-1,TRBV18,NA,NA,TGTGCCAGCTCACACTTGGACAAGGAAGCTTTCTTT,CASSHLDKEAFF
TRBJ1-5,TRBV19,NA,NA,TGTGCCAGTAGCCTTTTCGGGGTAGGCAGCAATCAGCCCCAGCATTTT,CASSLFGVGSNQPQHF
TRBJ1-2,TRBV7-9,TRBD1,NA,TGTGCCAGCAGCGACAGGGGTGGGAGCGGCTACACCTTC,CASSDRGGSGYTF
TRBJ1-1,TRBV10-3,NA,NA,TGTGCCATCAGTGACTACAACATGAACACTGAAGCTTTCTTT,CAISDYNMNTEAFF
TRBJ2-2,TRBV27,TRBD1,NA,TGTGCCAGCAGTTTACCGGACAGGACTCCCGGGGAGCTGTTTTTT,CASSLPDRTPGELFF
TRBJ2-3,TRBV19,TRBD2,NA,TGTGCCAGTAGTATAGCGACTAGCGGGAGAGATACGCAGTATTTT,CASSIATSGRDTQYF
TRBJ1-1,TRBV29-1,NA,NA,TGCAGCGCCTGGGCTTCCGCAAACACTGAAGCTTTCTTT,CSAWASANTEAFF
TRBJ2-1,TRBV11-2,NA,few,TGTGCCAGCAGCTTAACGACCGCTCGGCAGTTCTTC,CASSLTTARQFF
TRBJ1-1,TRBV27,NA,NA,TGTGCCAGCAGTTTCGCGGGGGCTGGGACTGAAGCTTTCTTT,CASSFAGAGTEAFF
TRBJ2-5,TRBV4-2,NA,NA,TGTGCCAGCAGCCAAGAGGTCGCACAAGAGACCCAGTACTTC,CASSQEVAQETQYF
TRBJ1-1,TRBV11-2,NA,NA,TGTGCCAGCACCGGGACGGTGAACACTGAAGCTTTCTTT,CASTGTVNTEAFF
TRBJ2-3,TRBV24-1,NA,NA,TGTGCCACGGGTCTGAGGGGCACAGATACGCAGTATTTT,CATGLRGTDTQYF
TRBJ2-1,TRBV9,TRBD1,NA,TGTGCCAGCAGCCTCCCGGGACAGGGAGCGGAGGGAGCCTACAATGAGCAGTTCTTC,CASSLPGQGAEGAYNEQFF
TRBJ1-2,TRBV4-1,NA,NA,TGCGCCAGCAGCCAAGATCCCGAGGGTGGCTACACCTTC,CASSQDPEGGYTF
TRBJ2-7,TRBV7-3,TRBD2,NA,TGTGCCAGCAGCTTATCCAGCGGGGGGGTTTACGAGCAGTACTTC,CASSLSSGGVYEQYF
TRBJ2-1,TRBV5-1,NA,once,TGCGCCAGCAGCAACCAGTTTGGTCGCCGGGTTCCGCGGCAGTTCTTC,CASSNQFGRRVPRQFF
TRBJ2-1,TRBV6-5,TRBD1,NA,TGTGCCAGCAGTCTCAGGGGGCTTTGGAATGAGCAGTTCTTC,CASSLRGLWNEQFF
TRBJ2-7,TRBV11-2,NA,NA,TGTGCCAGCAGCCGTTTATTTACTGGATACGAGCAGTACTTC,CASSRLFTGYEQYF
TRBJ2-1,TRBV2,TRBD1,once,TGTGCCAAACTGGACAGGGCCAACAATGAGCAGTTCTTC,CAKLDRANNEQFF
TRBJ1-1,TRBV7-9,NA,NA,TGTGCCAGCAGCTTCGGAGGGAGGGTGAATACTGAAGCTTTCTTT,CASSFGGRVNTEAFF
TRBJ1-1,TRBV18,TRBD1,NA,TGTGCCAGCTCACCCTCACAGGGGGTGTACACTGAAGCTTTCTTT,CASSPSQGVYTEAFF
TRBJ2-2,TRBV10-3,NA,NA,TGTGCCATCAGTGGTTCGACCGAGAACGGGGAGCTGTTTTTT,CAISGSTENGELFF
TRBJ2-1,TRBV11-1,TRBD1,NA,TGTGCCAGCAGCTTCTCAACAGGGGGTCCCTGGGATGAGCAGTTCTTC,CASSFSTGGPWDEQFF
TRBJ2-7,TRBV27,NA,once,TGTGCCAGCCGTTTGAGGGGTATCAGCTCCTACGAGCAGTACTTC,CASRLRGISSYEQYF
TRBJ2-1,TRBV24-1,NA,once,TGTGCCACCAGTGGCCACCCGGGTCTTCCCTACAATGAGCAGTTCTTC,CATSGHPGLPYNEQFF
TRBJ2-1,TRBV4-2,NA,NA,TGTGCCAGCAGCCAAGATGCCAGCTACTACAATGAGCAGTTCTTC,CASSQDASYYNEQFF
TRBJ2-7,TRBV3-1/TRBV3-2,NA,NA,TGTGCCAGCAGCCAAGATAGAGGTTACGAGCAGTACTTC,CASSQDRGYEQYF
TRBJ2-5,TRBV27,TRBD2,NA,TGTGCCAGCAGCCAGACTAGCGGGGTACAAGAGACCCAGTACTTC,CASSQTSGVQETQYF
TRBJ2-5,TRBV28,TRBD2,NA,TGTGCCAGCAGTTTATCGGGGGGGCAAGAGACCCAGTACTTC,CASSLSGGQETQYF